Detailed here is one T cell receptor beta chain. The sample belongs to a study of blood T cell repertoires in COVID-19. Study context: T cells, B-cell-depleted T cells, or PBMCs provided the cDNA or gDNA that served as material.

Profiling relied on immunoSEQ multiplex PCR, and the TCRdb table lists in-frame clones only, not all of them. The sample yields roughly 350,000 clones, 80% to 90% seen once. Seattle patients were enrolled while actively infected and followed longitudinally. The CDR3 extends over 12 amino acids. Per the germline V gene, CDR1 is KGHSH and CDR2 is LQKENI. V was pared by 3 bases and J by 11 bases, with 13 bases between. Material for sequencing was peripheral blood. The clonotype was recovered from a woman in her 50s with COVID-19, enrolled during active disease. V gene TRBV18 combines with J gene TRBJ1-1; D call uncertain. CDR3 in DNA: TGTGCCAGCTCACCCACGCGCGGCGGGGCTTTCTTT. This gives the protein CASSPTRGGAFF. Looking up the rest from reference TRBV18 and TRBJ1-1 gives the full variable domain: NAGVMQNPRHLVRRRGQEARLRCSPMKGHSHVYWYRQLPEEGLKFMVYLQKENIIDESGMPKERFSAEFPKEGPSILRIQQVVRGDSAAYFCASSPTRGGAFFGQGTRLTVV.